This T cell receptor (beta chain) was observed in a study of monozygotic twins with inflammatory bowel disease. Findings of the study overall: IBD patients shared fewer clonotypes with other individuals than healthy twins, especially patients with disease activity signs.

As concerns this clonotype: Antigen specificity is unknown.

TCRdb re-called the 5' RACE reads; every CDR3 protein appears as one record, without DNA. This sample's table has 150,000 to 200,000 distinct CDR3 sequences. Germline V gene sequence: CDR1 GTSNPN, CDR2 SVGIG (reference sequence). The CDR3 has 11 amino acids. The chain employs TRBV30 and TRBJ2-4. The sample taken for sequencing was blood. This TCR derives from a human donor with ulcerative colitis or Crohn's disease, or a healthy co-twin of an affected twin (not recorded which). The CDR3 here is CAWTGRNIQYF.